These 21 T cell receptor beta chains were all obtained from the same sample, sequenced in a study of T cell repertoires in cytomegalovirus infection. The antigens of these receptors remain unknown. TCRdb independently ran MiXCR on the reads; one entry per CDR3 protein. The sample lists some 270,000 distinct CDR3 sequences, approximately 22% seen once, with about 21% in the top ten. The starting material was cultured PBMCs, obtained from culture after CMV antigen stimulation. These receptors originate from a human donor in good health (CMV status not recorded). Some clones in this sample may be carry-over from other donors' samples.

This clonotype was counted only a few times. The V and J genes are TRBV30 and TRBJ2-1, with a possible D match to TRBD1 (7 bases). Germline lookup yields CDR1 GTSNPN and CDR2 SVGIG (reference sequence). V lost 8 bases and J lost 5, with 22 bases in between. CDR3 size: 15 residues. The CDR3 DNA reads TGTGCCGGGACTCAGGGGGTGGTGTTGGACAATGAGCAGTTCTTC. Its protein is CAGTQGVVLDNEQFF. The variable domain in full, with the rest retrieved from reference TRBV30 and TRBJ2-1, is SQTIHQWPATLVQPVGSPLSLECTVEGTSNPNLYWYRQAAGRGLQLLFYSVGIGQISSEVPQNLSASRPQDRQFILSSKKLLLSDSGFYLCAGTQGVVLDNEQFFGPGTRLTVL.

This clonotype came up many times. This rearrangement joins TRBV5-1 to TRBJ2-3, with 11 nucleotides matching TRBD1. Germline lookup yields CDR1 SGHRS and CDR2 YFSETQ. The CDR3 length is 15 residues. J was trimmed by 4 bases and V by 2 bases; bases with no gene match: 3. In DNA, the CDR3 is TGCGCCAGCAGCTTAGGACAGGGGGCTCCAGATACGCAGTATTTT. Translated, it gives CASSLGQGAPDTQYF.

This clonotype was recorded at least ten times. This chain links TRBV7-2 with TRBJ2-5; no definite D call. V gave up 1 base and J gave up 1 base, with 4 bases separating them. From germline, CDR1 is SGHTA and CDR2 FQGNSA. This CDR3 is built from 13 residues. The CDR3 nucleotides read TGTGCCAGCAGCTTAGATGGCCAAGAGACCCAGTACTTC. Residues: CASSLDGQETQYF.

This sequence joins TRBV5-6 and TRBJ2-7; maybe TRBD1 (6 bases). Trimming took 4 bases from V and 4 from J, leaving 12 bases between them. Germline values: CDR1 SGHDT, CDR2 YYEEEE. CDR3 length: 13 amino acids. CDR3 coding DNA: TGTGCCAGCAGCCTCGGACAGCATTACGAGCAGTACTTC. It is translated as CASSLGQHYEQYF.

The chain carries TRBV9 and TRBJ2-1; tentative D call: TRBD2 (6 bases). The CDR3 has 16 amino acids. V was cut by 4 bases and J by 6 bases, with 20 bases left in between. In germline, CDR1 is SGDLS, CDR2 YYNGEE. CDR3 coding DNA: TGTGCCAGCAGCCCCACTCGACTAGGTAGGGGCAATGAGCAGTTCTTC. Protein: CASSPTRLGRGNEQFF. The full variable domain, its missing parts supplied by reference TRBV9 and TRBJ2-1, is DSGVTQTPKHLITATGQRVTLRCSPRSGDLSVYWYQQSLDQGLQFLIQYYNGEERAKGNILERFSAQQFPDLHSELNLSSLELGDSALYFCASSPTRLGRGNEQFFGPGTRLTVL.

The V gene is TRBV30, the J gene TRBJ1-1, with D maybe TRBD1 (5 bases). V lost 0 bases and J lost 3, with 11 bases in between. Germline V gives CDR1 GTSNPN, CDR2 SVGIG (reference sequence). The CDR3 loop spans 14 amino acids. Here the CDR3 DNA reads TGTGCCTGGAGTGTATCAGGGATGGACACTGAAGCTTTCTTT. This codes for CAWSVSGMDTEAFF.

This chain uses TRBV14 with TRBJ2-5, with 9 bases fitting TRBD2. Germline-derived CDR1 and CDR2 are SGHDN and FVKESK. Trimming removed 1 base from V and 1 base from J; junction bases left unmatched: 1. The CDR3 sequence is 15 residues long. The CDR3, as DNA: TGTGCCAGCAGCCAAGCGGGACTAGCCCAAGAGACCCAGTACTTC. Translating gives CASSQAGLAQETQYF.

This clonotype was counted between two and nine times. This chain connects TRBV24-1 to TRBJ2-3; D remains ambiguous. The CDR3 has 13 amino acids. CDR1 is KGHDR and CDR2 is SFDVKD in the germline V gene. The V and J ends lost 4 bases and 3 bases respectively, with 7 bases between them. For the CDR3, the DNA is TGTGCCACCAGTGACCAGCTGACAGATACGCAGTATTTT. Encoded protein: CATSDQLTDTQYF.

The chain employs TRBV7-2 and TRBJ2-7, with D unclear. Per germline, CDR1 SGHTA and CDR2 FQGNSA. With 5 bases removed from V and 2 bases from J, the gap between germline ends came to 13 bases. The CDR3 consists of 14 residues. CDR3: CASSPSRLTYEQYV. CDR3 nucleotides: TGTGCCAGCAGCCCATCTCGGCTGACCTACGAGCAGTACGTC.

The chain carries TRBV15 and TRBJ1-5; no clear D gene. Per the germline V gene, CDR1 is LNHNV and CDR2 is YYDKDF (reference sequence). V dropped 2 bases and J dropped 2 bases, with 16 bases sitting between them. This CDR3 is 17 amino acids long. Here the CDR3 reads CATSRPGRSYRNQPQHF. In nucleotides, the CDR3 is TGTGCCACCAGCAGACCCGGACGGAGTTATCGCAATCAGCCCCAGCATTTT. Full variable domain (outside the CDR3, taken from reference TRBV15 and TRBJ1-5): DAMVIQNPRYQVTQFGKPVTLSCSQTLNHNVMYWYQQKSSQAPKLLFHYYDKDFNNEADTPDNFQSRRPNTSFCFLDIRSPGLGDTAMYLCATSRPGRSYRNQPQHFGDGTRLSIL.

The chain has TRBV7-2 and TRBJ2-7; 7 bases match TRBD2. After removal of 1 base from V and 4 bases from J, the junction contained 4 bases not matched to a gene. CDR1 is SGHTA, CDR2 FQGNSA, per germline. This CDR3 has 14 amino acids. CDR3 nucleotide sequence: TGTGCCAGCAGCTTAGGACTAGCAGAGTACGAGCAGTACTTC. Translated: CASSLGLAEYEQYF.

CDR3: CASSLVIRGHMNTEAFF. In nucleotides, the CDR3 is TGCGCCAGCAGCTTGGTCATCCGGGGCCACATGAACACTGAAGCTTTCTTT. V gene TRBV5-1 combines with J gene TRBJ1-1; possible D gene TRBD1, 5 bases. The CDR3 is made up of 17 amino acids. The V gene lost 0 bases and the J gene lost 0 bases, with 15 bases spanning the gap. In germline, CDR1 is SGHRS, CDR2 YFSETQ.

On this clonotype: This may stem from a read error, because a much larger clone lies one nucleotide away. The chain employs TRBV7-2 and TRBJ1-2, with 7 bases aligning to TRBD1. CDR1 is SGHTA, CDR2 FQGNSA, per germline. The CDR3 extends over 14 amino acids. The V and J ends lost 5 bases and 4 bases, in that order; junction bases with no gene match: 7. CDR3 sequence reads: CASSGGQEGYGYTF. The CDR3 DNA sequence: TGTGCCAGCAGCGGCGGACAGGAGGGCTATGGCTACACCTTC.

Comment on this clonotype: The junction and the germline gene differ at one end; a read error may be behind it. The chain has TRBV11-2 and TRBJ2-7; 7 bases map to TRBD2. Germline V gives CDR1 SGHAT, CDR2 FQNNGV. This CDR3 contains 16 residues. CDR3 nucleotides: TGTGCCAGCAGCTTAGCTTCAGCGGGATTGGGATACGGGCAGTACTTC. Translation: CASSLASAGLGYGQYF.

This chain links TRBV6-1 with TRBJ2-1, with D perhaps matching TRBD2 (5 bases). Germline CDR1 is MNHNS and CDR2 is SASEGT. The CDR3 loop spans 14 amino acids. V lost 6 bases, J lost 0 bases, and 9 bases lay in between. The chain's CDR3 is CASRPEDSYNEQFF. DNA for the CDR3: TGTGCCAGCAGGCCGGAGGACTCCTACAATGAGCAGTTCTTC.

This clonotype has just a few counts. CDR3 amino acids: CASRSPGANVLTF. The CDR3 bases are TGTGCCAGCCGATCCCCCGGGGCCAACGTCCTGACTTTC. The chain has TRBV12-3 or TRBV12-4 and TRBJ2-6; D uncertain. This CDR3 comprises 13 residues. The V and J ends lost 8 bases and 4 bases respectively, with 9 bases between them.

This clonotype was counted only a few times. The V gene is TRBV28, the J gene TRBJ1-2; D not resolved. Germline V CDR1 and CDR2: MDHEN, SYDVKM. Trimming left V 2 bases short and J 0 bases short, with 10 bases between. The CDR3 has 15 amino acids. CDR3 sequence: CASSLAVPSNYGYTF. The CDR3, as DNA: TGTGCCAGCAGTTTAGCGGTACCATCTAACTATGGCTACACCTTC.

This clonotype has a count of ten or more. This chain joins TRBV6-1 and TRBJ2-1, with D possibly TRBD1 on 6 matching bases. The CDR3 runs 15 residues. Looked up from germline, CDR1 is MNHNS and CDR2 is SASEGT. V was pared by 4 bases and J by 4 bases, with 14 bases between. The CDR3 sequence is CASSVRTEPYNEQFF. CDR3 sequence (DNA): TGTGCCAGCAGTGTCCGGACAGAGCCGTACAATGAGCAGTTCTTC.

This clonotype was counted a few times. The chain couples TRBV5-1 to TRBJ2-1, with D possibly TRBD2 on 5 matching bases. V was trimmed by 4 bases and J by 0 bases, leaving 29 bases between them. The CDR3 loop spans 21 amino acids. Germline V gives CDR1 SGHRS, CDR2 YFSETQ. In DNA form, the CDR3 reads TGCGCCAGCAGCAAAAACCCCTCGTGGCCTGGGGATACTAGCTCCTACAATGAGCAGTTCTTC. This codes for CASSKNPSWPGDTSSYNEQFF.

The V gene is TRBV7-9, the J gene TRBJ2-7; 7 bases fit TRBD1. V lost 4 bases, J lost 5 bases, and 5 bases stayed unmatched. In germline, CDR1 is SEHNR, CDR2 FQNEAQ (reference sequence). The CDR3 totals 13 residues. The CDR3 reads CASSSETGHEQYF. CDR3 coding DNA: TGTGCCAGCAGCTCGGAGACAGGGCACGAGCAGTACTTC.

This clonotype was counted only a few times. The J gene is TRBJ2-7, the V gene TRBV6-6; a possible D gene is TRBD2 (5 bases). V lost 0 bases and J lost 6, with 15 bases in between. CDR1 and CDR2 from the germline V gene are MNHNY and SVGAGI (reference sequence). CDR3 length equals 15 residues. CDR3 region: CASSYSKSGLGEQYF. As DNA, the CDR3 is TGTGCCAGCAGTTACTCGAAGTCGGGGTTGGGCGAGCAGTACTTC.